One sample yielded the 30 T cell receptor beta chains listed below, sequenced in a study of cytomegalovirus exposure and HLA in healthy donors. 13 Jbeta primers and 60 Vbeta primers were used for the PCR. Assay used: immunoSEQ multiplex PCR; TCRdb lists only in-frame clones, some missing. The data contain a few hundred thousand clones, nearly 95% of them seen just once; the ten biggest clones take up 1.7%. Input material: PBMCs. The origin of the receptors is a girl aged 2 to 9 in good health and CMV-seronegative.

The chain recombines TRBV2 with TRBJ2-7, with a weak D call TRBD1 (6 bases). V was shortened by 10 bases and J by 7 bases, with 29 bases between the two germline ends. Looked up from germline, CDR1 is SNHLY and CDR2 is FYNNEI. The CDR3 runs to 16 residues. CDR3 sequence: CANAGVSRGTVGEQYF. The CDR3 nucleotides are TGTGCCAACGCAGGGGTCAGTAGGGGAACAGTGGGGGAGCAGTACTTC.

The rearrangement uses TRBV7-9 and TRBJ2-7, with 12 positions matching TRBD2. V lost 1 base, J lost 3 bases, and 4 bases stayed unmatched. CDR1 is SEHNR, CDR2 FQNEAQ, per germline (reference sequence). CDR3 length: 16 residues. DNA of the CDR3: TGTGCCAGCAGCTTAGGGCTAGCGGGAGGGAACTACGAGCAGTACTTC. Protein: CASSLGLAGGNYEQYF. Full variable domain (missing parts from reference TRBV7-9 and TRBJ2-7): DTGVSQNPRHKITKRGQNVTFRCDPISEHNRLYWYRQTLGQGPEFLTYFQNEAQLEKSRLLSDRFSAERPKGSFSTLEIQRTEQGDSAMYLCASSLGLAGGNYEQYFGPGTRLTVT.

The rearrangement uses TRBV5-6 and TRBJ2-5; weak D call: TRBD1 (6 bases). Germline-derived CDR1 and CDR2 are SGHDT and YYEEEE. V was clipped by 3 bases and J by 4 bases, with 13 bases between them. This CDR3 contains 14 residues. CDR3 DNA sequence: TGTGCCAGCAGCTCAGGGGTCACTTCAGAGACCCAGTACTTC. Translating gives CASSSGVTSETQYF.

This clone came up once. The chain links TRBV30 to TRBJ2-7; 8 bases align to TRBD1. J lost 2 bases, V lost 4 bases, and 1 base had no gene match. The CDR3 length is 12 residues. Germline values: CDR1 GTSNPN, CDR2 SVGIG (reference sequence). In nucleotides, the CDR3 is TGTGCCTGGAAACAGGGGGCCTACGAGCAGTACTTC. Amino acid sequence: CAWKQGAYEQYF.

This chain's CDR3 is CAWSVRDRGHRDAPSYEQYF. The CDR3 DNA follows: TGTGCCTGGAGTGTACGGGACAGGGGACATCGGGATGCTCCTTCCTACGAGCAGTACTTC. The genes are TRBV30 and TRBJ2-7, with 10 bases matching TRBD1. Germline CDR1 is GTSNPN and CDR2 is SVGIG (reference sequence). The V and J ends lost 0 bases and 1 base, in that order; junction bases with no gene match: 18. This CDR3 spans 20 amino acids.

The chain joins TRBV18 to TRBJ1-1, with TRBD1 matching over 8 bases. Losses at the gene ends were 2 bases for V and 1 base for J; bases not matched to a gene: 0. The CDR3 runs 14 residues. Germline V gene sequence: CDR1 KGHSH, CDR2 LQKENI. The CDR3 DNA follows: TGTGCCAGCTCACCAGACAGGGGGAACACTGAAGCTTTCTTT. Protein: CASSPDRGNTEAFF.

The chain employs TRBV18 and TRBJ1-5; maybe TRBD1 (6 bases). Germline CDR1 KGHSH, CDR2 LQKENI. The ends were cut back, 4 bases at V and 4 bases at J, with 8 bases in the middle. This CDR3 is built from 13 residues. The CDR3 sequence: CASSQQGNQPQHF. In nucleotides, the CDR3 is TGTGCCAGCTCACAGCAGGGGAATCAGCCCCAGCATTTT. Full variable domain (remainder filled in from reference TRBV18 and TRBJ1-5): NAGVMQNPRHLVRRRGQEARLRCSPMKGHSHVYWYRQLPEEGLKFMVYLQKENIIDESGMPKERFSAEFPKEGPSILRIQQVVRGDSAAYFCASSQQGNQPQHFGDGTRLSIL.

The V and J genes are TRBV7-8 and TRBJ2-1, with D possibly TRBD2 on 5 matching bases. The CDR3 runs 14 residues. Between the trimmed V and J ends, which lost 5 bases and 1 base, there was a span of 9 bases. Germline V gene sequence: CDR1 SGHVS, CDR2 FQNEAQ. DNA of the CDR3: TGTGCCAGCAGCCTCCAGCGGTCCTACAATGAGCAGTTCTTC. It encodes CASSLQRSYNEQFF.

The chain uses TRBV18 and TRBJ1-1; no clear D gene. Trimming took off 1 base at V and 4 bases at J, with 13 bases between the two ends. There are 15 residues in the CDR3. CDR1 and CDR2 (germline): KGHSH, LQKENI. As DNA, the CDR3 is TGTGCCAGCTCACCACGGGCCGTCGGGATCACTGAAGCTTTCTTT. Its translation: CASSPRAVGITEAFF.

The chain recombines TRBV29-1 with TRBJ2-7; 14 nucleotides line up with TRBD2. Trimming removed 5 bases from V and 0 bases from J; junction bases left unmatched: 6. The CDR3 sequence is 16 residues long. The germline CDR1 and CDR2 sequences are SQVTM and ANQGSEA. The CDR3 protein is CSVQGLAGAPSYEQYF. CDR3 nucleotides: TGCAGCGTTCAGGGACTAGCGGGAGCGCCCTCCTACGAGCAGTACTTC.

This chain connects TRBV29-1 to TRBJ2-3; 9 bases are shared with TRBD1. The germline V gene has CDR1 SQVTM and CDR2 ANQGSEA. The CDR3 runs to 15 residues. Trimming removed 7 bases from V and 2 bases from J; junction bases left unmatched: 10. CDR3 DNA: TGCAGCGCCCGTGGGACAGGGAGAAACACAGATACGCAGTATTTT. Translating it yields CSARGTGRNTDTQYF.

The chain employs TRBV10-3 and TRBJ2-7; TRBD2 aligns across 9 bases. Germline V gives CDR1 ENHRY, CDR2 SYGVKD. This CDR3 spans 17 amino acids. After removal of 0 bases from V and 3 bases from J, the junction contained 9 bases not matched to a gene. Here the CDR3 DNA reads TGTGCCATCAGTGAGTCGACGGGTAGCGGGAGAGTCTACGAGCAGTACTTC. Amino acid sequence: CAISESTGSGRVYEQYF.

V is TRBV5-4 and J is TRBJ2-5; 7 nucleotides match TRBD1. Germline CDR1 is SGHNT and CDR2 is YYREEE (reference sequence). V shed 4 bases, J shed 4 bases, and the junction held 7 bases outside the gene matches. This CDR3 is built from 14 residues. The CDR3 region has the DNA TGTGCCAGCAGCGGTACACAGGGGCTAGAGACCCAGTACTTC. Translated, it gives CASSGTQGLETQYF.

This clone was recorded once. CDR3 sequence (DNA): TGTGCTAGTGGTCTCGGGACTAGCGGGAGCCATGAGCAGTTCTTC. It codes for CASGLGTSGSHEQFF. The chain carries TRBV12-5 and TRBJ2-1; 14 positions agree with TRBD2. J was trimmed by 8 bases and V by 5 bases; bases with no gene match: 5. Germline lookup yields CDR1 LGHNT and CDR2 FRNRAP. The length of the CDR3 is 15 residues. The whole variable domain, remainder taken from reference TRBV12-5 and TRBJ2-1, is DARVTQTPRHKVTEMGQEVTMRCQPILGHNTVFWYRQTMMQGLELLAYFRNRAPLDDSGMPKDRFSAEMPDATLATLKIQPSEPRDSAVYFCASGLGTSGSHEQFFGPGTRLTVL.

The V gene is TRBV20-1, the J gene TRBJ2-2; D unresolved. V lost 3 bases, J lost 7 bases, and 6 bases lay in between. The germline CDR1 and CDR2 sequences are DFQATT and SNEGSKA (reference sequence). This CDR3 comprises 11 residues. The CDR3 is CSARWSGELFF. The DNA of the CDR3 is TGCAGTGCTAGGTGGAGCGGGGAGCTGTTTTTT.

This chain joins TRBV9 and TRBJ2-5; D is possibly TRBD1 (6 bases). The germline gives CDR1 SGDLS, CDR2 YYNGEE. This CDR3 is built from 15 residues. Trimming took 0 bases from V and 2 from J, leaving 11 bases between them. As DNA, the CDR3 is TGTGCCAGCAGCGTAGGAGACAGGAGACAAGAGACCCAGTACTTC. Its protein is CASSVGDRRQETQYF.

The chain recombines TRBV28 with TRBJ2-7; D uncertain. The CDR3 totals 11 residues. Germline V gene sequence: CDR1 MDHEN, CDR2 SYDVKM. Trimming cost V 10 bases and J 3 bases, with 10 bases left between them. The CDR3 region has the DNA TGTGCCACCTATCTCCACTACGAGCAGTACTTC. Its protein product is CATYLHYEQYF. The variable domain in full, completed from reference TRBV28 and TRBJ2-7, reads DVKVTQSSRYLVKRTGEKVFLECVQDMDHENMFWYRQDPGLGLRLIYFSYDVKMKEKGDIPEGYSVSREKKERFSLILESASTNQTSMYLCATYLHYEQYFGPGTRLTVT.

The CDR3: CASSIRTSGGGDTQYF. CDR3 DNA sequence: TGTGCCAGCAGCATAAGGACTAGCGGGGGGGGAGATACGCAGTATTTT. V usage is TRBV13 and J usage is TRBJ2-3; 15 bases align to TRBD2. The germline V gene encodes CDR1 PRHDT and CDR2 FYEKMQ (reference sequence). The ends lost 5 bases at V and 5 bases at J; junction bases unmatched: 5. The CDR3 totals 16 residues.

The J gene is TRBJ1-4, the V gene TRBV27; a weak D match, TRBD1 (5 bases). Trimming removed 5 bases from V and 5 bases from J, with 15 bases in between. CDR1 and CDR2 (germline): MNHEY, SMNVEV (reference sequence). The CDR3 runs 15 residues. The CDR3 is CASSLLYGGNEKLFF. The CDR3, as DNA: TGTGCCAGCAGTCTCCTGTACGGGGGGAATGAAAAACTGTTTTTT.

The rearrangement uses TRBV28 and TRBJ2-3, with a weak D call TRBD2 (6 bases). Trimming took off 5 bases at V and 0 bases at J, with 12 bases between the two ends. CDR3 length: 15 residues. Germline values: CDR1 MDHEN, CDR2 SYDVKM. The CDR3 region has the DNA TGTGCCAGCAGTACCGGGGGACCAAGCACAGATACGCAGTATTTT. Protein sequence: CASSTGGPSTDTQYF.

The V and J genes are TRBV19 and TRBJ2-3, with 10 bases fitting TRBD2. Per the germline V gene, CDR1 is LNHDA and CDR2 is SQIVND (reference sequence). J lost 8 bases, V lost 6 bases, and 8 bases had no gene match. CDR3 length: 14 amino acids. Here the CDR3 reads CASSLAGVYATQYF. CDR3 sequence (DNA): TGTGCCAGTAGCCTAGCGGGAGTTTATGCTACGCAGTATTTT.

The chain links TRBV5-1 to TRBJ1-2, with 9 nucleotides matching TRBD1. The CDR3 loop spans 14 amino acids. Germline CDR1 is SGHRS and CDR2 is YFSETQ. V was clipped by 2 bases and J by 6 bases; unmatched bases: 5. CDR3 sequence (DNA): TGCGCCAGCAGCTTTCCGACAGGGGGGGATGGCTACACCTTC. It is translated as CASSFPTGGDGYTF.

The V call is TRBV2, the J call TRBJ2-7; 8 nucleotides line up with TRBD1. Trimming removed 7 bases from V and 3 bases from J; junction bases left unmatched: 2. Germline values: CDR1 SNHLY, CDR2 FYNNEI. The CDR3 contains 12 residues. The chain's CDR3 is CASKGTGYEQYF. CDR3 nucleotide sequence: TGTGCCAGCAAGGGGACAGGCTACGAGCAGTACTTC.

The V and J genes are TRBV25-1 and TRBJ2-1, with 8 bases fitting TRBD2. The CDR3 extends over 13 amino acids. CDR1 and CDR2 from the germline V gene are MGHDK and SYGVNS. DNA of the CDR3: TGTGAAAAGGGCGGGAGGTCCTACAATGAGCAGTTCTTC. Protein sequence: CEKGGRSYNEQFF.

The V and J genes are TRBV19 and TRBJ1-5; a possible D gene is TRBD1 (5 bases). Trimming cost V 7 bases and J 5 bases, with 18 bases left between them. This CDR3 spans 15 amino acids. The germline V gene has CDR1 LNHDA and CDR2 SQIVND (reference sequence). Written as DNA, the CDR3 is TGTGCCAGTAACCGAGGAAGGGGAGGAGATCAGCCCCAGCATTTT. As protein: CASNRGRGGDQPQHF.

The table lists this clone with a count of one. This chain joins TRBV5-1 and TRBJ2-1, with 9 positions matching TRBD1. The germline gives CDR1 SGHRS, CDR2 YFSETQ. CDR3 length: 16 amino acids. V lost 0 bases, J lost 7 bases, and 8 bases stayed unmatched. The CDR3 DNA reads as TGCGCCAGCAGCTTGGCGTGGACAGGGGTGGGGAATGAGCAGTTCTTC. It yields the protein CASSLAWTGVGNEQFF.

The rearrangement links TRBV10-3 to TRBJ2-7; 14 positions match TRBD2. After removal of 6 bases from V and 3 bases from J, the junction contained 1 base not matched to a gene. The length of the CDR3 is 14 residues. Germline V gives CDR1 ENHRY, CDR2 SYGVKD. Here the CDR3 reads CAISGLAGGYEQYF. CDR3 bases: TGTGCCATCAGCGGACTAGCGGGAGGCTACGAGCAGTACTTC.

This chain connects TRBV19 to TRBJ2-3, with 12 bases fitting TRBD2. The CDR3 loop spans 16 amino acids. The germline CDR1 and CDR2 sequences are LNHDA and SQIVND (reference sequence). Trimming cost V 5 bases and J 2 bases; bases outside gene matches: 5. CDR3: CASSFWTSGATDTQYF. CDR3 DNA: TGTGCCAGTAGTTTTTGGACTAGCGGGGCCACAGATACGCAGTATTTT. Full variable domain (missing parts from reference TRBV19 and TRBJ2-3): DGGITQSPKYLFRKEGQNVTLSCEQNLNHDAMYWYRQDPGQGLRLIYYSQIVNDFQKGDIAEGYSVSREKKESFPLTVTSAQKNPTAFYLCASSFWTSGATDTQYFGPGTRLTVL.

V and J are TRBV28 and TRBJ2-7, with D possibly TRBD1 on 5 matching bases. With 6 bases removed from V and 1 base from J, the gap between germline ends came to 16 bases. CDR3 size: 15 residues. The germline V gene encodes CDR1 MDHEN and CDR2 SYDVKM. CDR3 in amino acids: CASRFQSGHSYEQYF. The CDR3 DNA is TGTGCCAGCAGATTTCAGTCAGGGCATTCCTACGAGCAGTACTTC.

The chain employs TRBV5-4 and TRBJ2-7; 7 bases agree with TRBD2. The germline V gene has CDR1 SGHNT and CDR2 YYREEE (reference sequence). Unmatched junction bases numbered 4, after V lost 2 bases and J lost 2 bases. The length of the CDR3 is 14 residues. The CDR3 DNA reads TGTGCCAGCAGCTTAGCGGGAAGAACCTACGAGCAGTACTTC. Translated: CASSLAGRTYEQYF.